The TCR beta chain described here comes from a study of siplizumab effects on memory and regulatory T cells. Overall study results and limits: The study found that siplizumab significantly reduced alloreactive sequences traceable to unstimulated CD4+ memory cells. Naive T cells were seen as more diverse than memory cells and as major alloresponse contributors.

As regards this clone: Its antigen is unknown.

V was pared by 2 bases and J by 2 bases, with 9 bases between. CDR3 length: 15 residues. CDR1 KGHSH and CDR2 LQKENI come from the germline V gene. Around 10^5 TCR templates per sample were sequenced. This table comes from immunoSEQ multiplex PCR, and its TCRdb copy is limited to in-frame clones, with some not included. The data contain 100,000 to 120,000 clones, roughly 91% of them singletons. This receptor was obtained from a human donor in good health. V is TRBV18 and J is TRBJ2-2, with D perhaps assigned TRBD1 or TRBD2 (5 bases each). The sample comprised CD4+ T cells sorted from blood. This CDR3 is CASSPGGSNTGELFF. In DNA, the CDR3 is TGTGCCAGCTCACCAGGGGGTTCTAACACCGGGGAGCTGTTTTTT. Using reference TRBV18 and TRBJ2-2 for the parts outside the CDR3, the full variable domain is NAGVMQNPRHLVRRRGQEARLRCSPMKGHSHVYWYRQLPEEGLKFMVYLQKENIIDESGMPKERFSAEFPKEGPSILRIQQVVRGDSAAYFCASSPGGSNTGELFFGEGSRLTVL.